This T cell receptor (beta chain) appears in the sequencing data of a study of vaccination and CD4 T cells after COVID-19. As for the study in general: Convalescent donors totaled six males and four females, including two who were Hispanic. The cells in question were stimulated using overlapping spike peptides derived from SARS-CoV-2, HCoV-NL63, HCoV-OC43 and HCoV-229E.

Treatment given: roughly 10-day PBMC culture with coronavirus spike peptide pools or control peptides (ViraFEST assay). Germline CDR1 reads SGHRS; CDR2 reads YFSETQ. J lost 2 bases, V lost 7 bases, and 9 bases had no gene match. The CDR3 extends over 14 amino acids. The study sequenced cultured CD4+ T cell DNA using the Oncomine TCR Beta short-read assay. A single record per CDR3 protein comes from TCRdb applying MiXCR to the PCR reads. Among about 21,000 distinct CDR3 sequences, over 60% were seen once, and the ten largest hold approximately 8%. A remark on this clonotype: The antigen remains undetermined.

The receptor was derived from a human donor who had recovered from COVID-19. This sequence joins TRBV5-1 and TRBJ2-7, with 7 positions matching TRBD1. Sequenced material: CD4+ T cells from blood, cultured in vitro. The CDR3 region has the DNA TGCGCCAGCTGTACCGGGACAGAGGCCTACGAGCAGTACTTC. This encodes CASCTGTEAYEQYF. Full variable domain (missing parts from reference TRBV5-1 and TRBJ2-7): KAGVTQTPRYLIKTRGQQVTLSCSPISGHRSVSWYQQTPGQGLQFLFEYFSETQRNKGNFPGRFSGRQFSNSRSEMNVSTLELGDSALYLCASCTGTEAYEQYFGPGTRLTVT.